Reported below is one T cell receptor beta chain. The target antigen is unknown. In the PCR, 60 Vbeta and 13 Jbeta primers were used. Generated by immunoSEQ multiplex PCR, the TCRdb table keeps only in-frame clones and is missing some. Of over 150,000 clones in the sample, around 80% were seen once. The sample originates from a study of cytomegalovirus exposure and HLA in healthy donors. Study summary: As an earlier analysis found, 150 million to 200 million T cells yielded about 120 million unique TCR beta sequences. Study-wide findings and caveats: With later analysis, a missense DCLRE1C variant became linked to TCR beta V- and J-gene trimming. Usually a TCR sequence was rare, but some public TCRs were found in many donors.

Material for sequencing was PBMCs. The clonotype was recovered from a human donor in good health.

The CDR3 DNA sequence: TGTGCCAGCAGCAGAAGGACAGGGGGCTCAGAAAAACTGTTTTTT. Protein sequence: CASSRRTGGSEKLFF. The V gene is TRBV9, the J gene TRBJ1-4; the match to TRBD1 covers 11 bases. The J segment lost 8 bases and the V segment lost 4 bases, leaving 7 bases of the junction unmatched. This CDR3 has 15 amino acids. Germline CDR1 is SGDLS and CDR2 is YYNGEE.